This T cell receptor (beta chain) was identified during a study of T cells in Graves' hyperthyroidism and ophthalmopathy. The CDR3 runs 16 residues. Germline values: CDR1 SGHAT, CDR2 FQNNGV. The V end lost 4 bases, the J end lost 0 bases, and 10 bases lay between the germline ends. Amplification of TCR beta CDR3 regions was performed using RNA transcripts as template. Researchers ran a first-round RT-PCR on the TCR CDR3 using the HTBI primer set. TCRdb ran MiXCR on the multiplex PCR reads and lists one entry per CDR3 protein. Here the sample spans roughly 330,000 distinct CDR3 sequences, roughly 15% being singletons.

The sequencing input was blood. The origin of this receptor is a young man with Graves' hyperthyroidism. The chain couples TRBV11-2 to TRBJ2-6; D not resolved. CDR3 in DNA: TGTGCCAGCAGCTATCGTATTCTCTCTGGGGCCAACGTCCTGACTTTC. Amino acid sequence: CASSYRILSGANVLTF.